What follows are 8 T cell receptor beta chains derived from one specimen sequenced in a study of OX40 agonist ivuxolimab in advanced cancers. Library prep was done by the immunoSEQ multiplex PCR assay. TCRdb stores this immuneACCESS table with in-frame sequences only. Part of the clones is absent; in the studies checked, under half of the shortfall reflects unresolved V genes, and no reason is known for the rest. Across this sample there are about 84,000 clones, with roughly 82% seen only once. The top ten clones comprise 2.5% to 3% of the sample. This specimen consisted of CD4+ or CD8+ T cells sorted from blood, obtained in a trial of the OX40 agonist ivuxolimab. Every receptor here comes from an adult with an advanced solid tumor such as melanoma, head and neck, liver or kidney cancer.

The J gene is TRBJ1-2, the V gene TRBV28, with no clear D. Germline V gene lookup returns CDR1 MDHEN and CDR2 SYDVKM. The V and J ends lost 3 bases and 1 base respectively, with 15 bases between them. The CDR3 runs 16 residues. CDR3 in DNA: TGTGCCAGCAGTTTGGAGGCCCTAGGAGGTAACTATGGCTACACCTTC. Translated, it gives CASSLEALGGNYGYTF.

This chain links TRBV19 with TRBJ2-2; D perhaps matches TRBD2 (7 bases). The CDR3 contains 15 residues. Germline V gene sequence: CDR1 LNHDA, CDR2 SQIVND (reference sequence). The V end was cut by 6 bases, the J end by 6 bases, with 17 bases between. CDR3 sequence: CASRIRGEGAGELFF. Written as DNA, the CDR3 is TGTGCCAGTAGAATCAGAGGGGAGGGGGCCGGGGAGCTGTTTTTT. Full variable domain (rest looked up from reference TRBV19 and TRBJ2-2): DGGITQSPKYLFRKEGQNVTLSCEQNLNHDAMYWYRQDPGQGLRLIYYSQIVNDFQKGDIAEGYSVSREKKESFPLTVTSAQKNPTAFYLCASRIRGEGAGELFFGEGSRLTVL.

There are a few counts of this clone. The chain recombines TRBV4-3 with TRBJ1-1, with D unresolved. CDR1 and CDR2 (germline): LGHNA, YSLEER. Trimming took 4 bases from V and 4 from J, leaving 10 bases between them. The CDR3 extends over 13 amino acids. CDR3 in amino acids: CASSLQPGTEAFF. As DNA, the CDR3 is TGCGCCAGCAGCCTCCAGCCTGGCACTGAAGCTTTCTTT.

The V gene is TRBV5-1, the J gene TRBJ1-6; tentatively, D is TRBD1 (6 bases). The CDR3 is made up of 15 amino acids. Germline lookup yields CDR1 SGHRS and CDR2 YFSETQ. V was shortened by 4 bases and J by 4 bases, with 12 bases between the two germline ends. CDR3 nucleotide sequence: TGCGCCAGCAGCCCGCGGACAGTTTATAATTCACCCCTCCACTTT. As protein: CASSPRTVYNSPLHF.

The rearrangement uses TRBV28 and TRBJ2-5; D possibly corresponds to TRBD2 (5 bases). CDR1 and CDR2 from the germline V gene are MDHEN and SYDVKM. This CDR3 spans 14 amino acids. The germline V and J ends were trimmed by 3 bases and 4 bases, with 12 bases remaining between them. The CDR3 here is CASSFSTSGETQYF. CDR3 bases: TGTGCCAGCAGTTTTAGTACTAGTGGAGAGACCCAGTACTTC.

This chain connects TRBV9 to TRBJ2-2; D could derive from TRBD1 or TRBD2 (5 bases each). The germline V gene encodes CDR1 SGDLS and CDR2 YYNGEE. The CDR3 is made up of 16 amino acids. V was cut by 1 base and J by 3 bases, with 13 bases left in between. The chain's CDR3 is CASSVSGTIDTGELFF. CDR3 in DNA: TGTGCCAGCAGCGTATCCGGGACCATAGACACCGGGGAGCTGTTTTTT.

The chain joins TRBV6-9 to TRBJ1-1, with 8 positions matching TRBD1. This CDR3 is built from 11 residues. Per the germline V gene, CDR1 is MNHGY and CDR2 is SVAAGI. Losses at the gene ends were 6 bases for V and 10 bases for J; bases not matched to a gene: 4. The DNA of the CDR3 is TGTGCCAGCAGAGGACAGGGTGCAGCTTTCTTT. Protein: CASRGQGAAFF.

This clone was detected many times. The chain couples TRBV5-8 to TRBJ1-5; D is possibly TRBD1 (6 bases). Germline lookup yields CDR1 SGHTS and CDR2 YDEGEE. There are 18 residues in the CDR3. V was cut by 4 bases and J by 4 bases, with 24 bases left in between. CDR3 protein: CASSPSGAGLIWNQPQHF. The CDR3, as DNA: TGTGCCAGCAGCCCATCAGGGGCAGGTCTAATATGGAATCAGCCCCAGCATTTT.